This T cell receptor beta chain originates from a study of blood T cell repertoires in COVID-19. Study overall: T cells, B-cell-depleted T cells, or PBMCs provided the cDNA or gDNA that served as material.

Germline CDR1 MNHEY, CDR2 SMNVEV (reference sequence). Trimming took off 4 bases at V and 2 bases at J, with 16 bases between the two ends. The CDR3 extends over 16 amino acids. The repertoire was sequenced with immunoSEQ multiplex PCR; TCRdb's copy has only in-frame clones and lacks some. The data show 400,000 to 450,000 clones, with around 88% seen just once and around 12% held by the top ten. Followed over time, Seattle patients had been enrolled while infection was active. The sample holds one count of this clone. The sequenced sample consisted of peripheral blood. This rearrangement joins TRBV27 to TRBJ2-3; D is perhaps TRBD1 (6 bases). This clonotype was obtained from a woman aged 45-65 years with COVID-19, enrolled during active disease. CDR3 loop: CASSSLDRLSTDTQYF. For the CDR3, the DNA is TGTGCCAGCAGTTCATTAGACAGGCTCTCCACAGATACGCAGTATTTT.